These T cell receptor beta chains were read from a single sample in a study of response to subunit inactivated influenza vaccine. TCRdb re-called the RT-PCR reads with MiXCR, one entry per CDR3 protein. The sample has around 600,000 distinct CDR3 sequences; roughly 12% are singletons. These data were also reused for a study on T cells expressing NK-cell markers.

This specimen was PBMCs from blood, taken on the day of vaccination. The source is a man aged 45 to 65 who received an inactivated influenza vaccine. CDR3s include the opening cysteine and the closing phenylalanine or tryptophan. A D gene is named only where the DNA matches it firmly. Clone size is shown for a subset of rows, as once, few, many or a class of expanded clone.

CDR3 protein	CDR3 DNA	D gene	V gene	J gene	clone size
CASSSPGQGYYGYTF	TGTGCCAGCAGCTCTCCGGGACAGGGCTACTATGGCTACACCTTC	TRBD1	TRBV5-4	TRBJ1-2	few
CASSLGIGQENTGELFF	TGTGCCAGCAGCTTAGGGATCGGACAGGAAAACACCGGGGAGCTGTTTTTT	TRBD1	TRBV7-2	TRBJ2-2	NA
CASRTWPPGVYKEQFF	TGTGCCAGCAGAACGTGGCCTCCCGGGGTATACAAAGAGCAGTTCTTC	NA	TRBV28	TRBJ2-1	NA
CSVALADLYEQYF	TGCAGCGTGGCACTAGCGGATCTTTACGAGCAGTACTTC	TRBD2	TRBV29-1	TRBJ2-7	NA
CASSLDRTNYGYTF	TGTGCCAGCAGTTTGGACAGAACTAACTATGGCTACACCTTC	NA	TRBV12-3/TRBV12-4	TRBJ1-2	many
CSVRARELNTEAFF	NA	NA	TRBV29-1	TRBJ1-1	many
CSASHLDGQNTEAFF	TGCAGTGCTAGTCATCTCGACGGGCAGAACACTGAAGCTTTCTTT	NA	TRBV20-1	TRBJ1-1	few
CASNRFTDTQYF	TGTGCCAGCAATAGGTTCACAGATACGCAGTATTTT	NA	TRBV28	TRBJ2-3	few
CASARGSSYEQYF	TGTGCCAGTGCAAGGGGGAGCTCCTACGAGCAGTACTTC	NA	TRBV6-1	TRBJ2-7	few
CASQGFPTDTQYF	TGTGCCAGTCAGGGATTTCCCACAGATACGCAGTATTTT	NA	TRBV28	TRBJ2-3	NA
CASSQKPGGGEQYF	TGTGCCAGCAGCCAAAAACCCGGGGGGGGAGAGCAGTACTTC	TRBD2	TRBV3-1	TRBJ2-7	few
CASSRRVSAYNEQFF	TGTGCCAGCAGCCGCCGGGTGAGCGCCTACAATGAGCAGTTCTTC	NA	TRBV7-9	TRBJ2-1	few
CASSSTFQGTGMYEQYF	TGTGCCAGCAGTTCCACCTTCCAGGGGACAGGAATGTACGAGCAGTACTTC	TRBD1	TRBV12-3/TRBV12-4	TRBJ2-7	many
CASSRDRASTGELFF	TGTGCCAGCAGCCGCGACAGGGCGAGCACCGGGGAGCTGTTTTTT	TRBD1	TRBV12-3/TRBV12-4	TRBJ2-2	NA
CAIRETGNSYEQYF	TGTGCCATCAGGGAGACAGGCAACTCCTACGAGCAGTACTTC	NA	TRBV10-3	TRBJ2-7	NA
CASSVGGTFSYEQYF	TGTGCCAGCAGCGTAGGGGGGACATTCTCCTACGAGCAGTACTTC	NA	TRBV9	TRBJ2-7	few
CASSLVLGSRYGYTF	TGTGCCAGCAGCTTGGTTCTGGGATCGAGGTATGGCTACACCTTC	NA	TRBV5-6	TRBJ1-2	few
CSARSPSTQPQHF	TGCAGTGCTAGAAGTCCCTCCACTCAGCCCCAGCATTTT	NA	TRBV20-1	TRBJ1-5	NA
CASSLPGNYEQYF	TGCGCCAGCAGCTTGCCGGGAAACTACGAGCAGTACTTC	NA	TRBV5-1	TRBJ2-7	few
CSASLRGQSNQPQHF	TGCAGTGCTAGTCTGAGGGGTCAGAGCAATCAGCCCCAGCATTTT	NA	TRBV20-1	TRBJ1-5	many
CASSLRVPAGELFF	TGTGCCAGCAGTTTGAGGGTCCCTGCGGGGGAGCTGTTTTTT	NA	TRBV12-3/TRBV12-4	TRBJ2-2	many
CASSKRTDDANYGYTF	TGTGCCAGCAGTAAAAGGACAGACGATGCTAACTATGGCTACACCTTC	NA	TRBV6-2/TRBV6-3	TRBJ1-2	few
CSANPGLAGYNEQFF	TGCAGTGCTAACCCGGGACTAGCGGGCTACAATGAGCAGTTCTTC	TRBD2	TRBV20-1	TRBJ2-1	NA
CATKGQGEGYTF	TGCGCCACCAAGGGACAGGGAGAGGGCTACACCTTC	TRBD1	TRBV24-1	TRBJ1-2	NA
CAISASGSEGTGELFF	TGTGCCATCAGTGCGAGCGGGTCCGAAGGAACCGGGGAGCTGTTTTTT	NA	TRBV10-3	TRBJ2-2	many
CASSLSMGQIYEQYF	TGCGCCAGCAGCTTGTCAATGGGACAGATTTACGAGCAGTACTTC	TRBD1	TRBV5-1	TRBJ2-7	many
CAISESRAGGNQPQHF	TGTGCCATCAGTGAGTCGAGGGCAGGGGGCAATCAGCCCCAGCATTTT	NA	TRBV10-3	TRBJ1-5	NA
CSAKSRSGANVLTF	TGCAGTGCAAAGTCTAGATCTGGGGCCAACGTCCTGACTTTC	NA	TRBV20-1	TRBJ2-6	few
CSARDLRRSGATSSYNEQFF	TGCAGTGCTAGAGATCTTCGGCGTAGCGGGGCCACCAGCTCCTACAATGAGCAGTTCTTC	TRBD2	TRBV20-1	TRBJ2-1	few
CASSLFLYTGELFF	TGCGCCAGCAGTTTATTTCTATACACCGGGGAGCTGTTTTTT	NA	TRBV4-3	TRBJ2-2	NA
CASSRRDNSPLHF	TGTGCCAGCAGCCGCAGAGATAATTCACCCCTCCACTTT	NA	TRBV7-9	TRBJ1-6	few
CASSYRTLAPTSGELFF	TGTGCCAGCAGTTACCGAACACTAGCACCAACAAGCGGGGAGCTGTTTTTT	NA	TRBV6-2/TRBV6-3	TRBJ2-2	many
CASSSQQGFGWETQYF	TGTGCCAGCAGTTCCCAACAGGGATTCGGCTGGGAGACCCAGTACTTC	NA	TRBV6-5	TRBJ2-5	NA
CAIRDSRDTDTQYF	TGTGCCATCAGGGACAGTCGTGACACAGATACGCAGTATTTT	NA	TRBV10-3	TRBJ2-3	NA
CSARSDRDYEQYF	TGCAGTGCTAGAAGTGACAGGGACTACGAGCAGTACTTC	TRBD1	TRBV20-1	TRBJ2-7	many
CASSVDGRGAPGELFF	TGTGCCAGCAGCGTAGACGGGAGAGGGGCACCCGGGGAGCTGTTTTTT	NA	TRBV9	TRBJ2-2	few
CASQNEGVQPQHF	TGTGCCAGCCAAAACGAGGGTGTTCAGCCCCAGCATTTT	NA	TRBV6-2/TRBV6-3	TRBJ1-5	NA
CASSHRDRGSHEQYF	TGTGCCAGCAGCCACCGGGACAGGGGGTCGCACGAGCAGTACTTC	TRBD1	TRBV3-1	TRBJ2-7	few
CASSKQTGGKFF	TGTGCCAGCAGTAAGCAGACAGGGGGCAAGTTCTTC	TRBD1	TRBV6-5	TRBJ2-1	few
CAWKGLHYNEQFF	TGTGCCTGGAAGGGACTCCACTACAATGAGCAGTTCTTC	NA	TRBV30	TRBJ2-1	few
CSARNPGSSYNEQFF	TGCAGTGCTAGGAACCCGGGTAGCTCCTACAATGAGCAGTTCTTC	NA	TRBV20-1	TRBJ2-1	NA
CASSSGGEDEQYF	TGTGCCAGCTCGTCGGGTGGCGAGGACGAGCAGTACTTC	NA	TRBV7-9	TRBJ2-7	few
CASSLASNKDTQYF	TGTGCCAGCAGCTTAGCATCAAATAAAGATACGCAGTATTTT	NA	TRBV7-9	TRBJ2-3	NA
CASSQDWAGANVLTF	TGTGCCAGCAGCCAAGATTGGGCTGGGGCCAACGTCCTGACTTTC	NA	TRBV4-2	TRBJ2-6	NA
CASRQLQETQYF	TGCGCCAGCAGACAGCTTCAAGAGACCCAGTACTTC	NA	TRBV5-1	TRBJ2-5	NA
CAISSNRGTGSNTEAFF	TGTGCCATCAGCTCCAACAGGGGGACAGGGAGTAACACTGAAGCTTTCTTT	TRBD1	TRBV10-3	TRBJ1-1	few
CASSPGAGRTEAFF	TGCGCCAGCAGTCCTGGGGCAGGGAGGACTGAAGCTTTCTTT	NA	TRBV5-1	TRBJ1-1	few
CSASAVTSGATGELFF	TGCAGTGCTAGTGCGGTGACTAGCGGGGCGACCGGGGAGCTGTTTTTT	TRBD2	TRBV20-1	TRBJ2-2	NA
CASRPGTLYTGELFF	TGTGCCAGCAGGCCCGGGACACTTTACACCGGGGAGCTGTTTTTT	NA	TRBV2	TRBJ2-2	NA
CASSPSAGVTGELFF	TGTGCCAGCTCACCCTCAGCGGGAGTCACCGGGGAGCTGTTTTTT	TRBD2	TRBV18	TRBJ2-2	NA